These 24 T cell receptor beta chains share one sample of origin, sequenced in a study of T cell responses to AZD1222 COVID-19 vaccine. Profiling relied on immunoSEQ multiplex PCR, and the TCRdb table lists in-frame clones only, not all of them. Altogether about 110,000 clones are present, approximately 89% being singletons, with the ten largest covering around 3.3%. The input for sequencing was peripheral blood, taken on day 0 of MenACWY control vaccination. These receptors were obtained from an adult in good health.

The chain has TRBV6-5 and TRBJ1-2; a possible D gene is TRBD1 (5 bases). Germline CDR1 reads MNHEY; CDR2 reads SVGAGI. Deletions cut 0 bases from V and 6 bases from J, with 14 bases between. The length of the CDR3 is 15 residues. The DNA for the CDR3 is TGTGCCAGCAGTTACTCGGACCAGGGAATTGATGGCTACACCTTC. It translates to CASSYSDQGIDGYTF.

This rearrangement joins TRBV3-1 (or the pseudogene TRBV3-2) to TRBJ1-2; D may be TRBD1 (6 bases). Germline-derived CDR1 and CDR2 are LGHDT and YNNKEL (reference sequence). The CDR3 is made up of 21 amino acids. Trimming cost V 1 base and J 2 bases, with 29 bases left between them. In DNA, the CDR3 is TGTGCCAGCAGCCAAGCGGTTATCAAATCTAGGACCGGGACAAAGAACTATGGCTACACCTTC. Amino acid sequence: CASSQAVIKSRTGTKNYGYTF.

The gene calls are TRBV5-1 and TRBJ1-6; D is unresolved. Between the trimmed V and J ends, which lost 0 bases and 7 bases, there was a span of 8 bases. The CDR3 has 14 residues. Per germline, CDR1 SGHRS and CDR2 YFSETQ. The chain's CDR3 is CASSLEDQNSPLHF. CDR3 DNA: TGCGCCAGCAGCTTGGAGGACCAGAATTCACCCCTCCACTTT.

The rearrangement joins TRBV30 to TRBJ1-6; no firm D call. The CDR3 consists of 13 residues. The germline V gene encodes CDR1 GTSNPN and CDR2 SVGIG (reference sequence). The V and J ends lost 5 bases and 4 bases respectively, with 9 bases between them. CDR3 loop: CAWAEAYNSPLHF. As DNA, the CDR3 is TGTGCCTGGGCGGAGGCGTATAATTCACCCCTCCACTTT.

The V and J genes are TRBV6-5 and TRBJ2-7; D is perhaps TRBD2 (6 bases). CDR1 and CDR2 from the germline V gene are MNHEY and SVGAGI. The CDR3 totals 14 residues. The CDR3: CATFLGSGSYEQYF. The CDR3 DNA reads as TGTGCTACCTTCTTGGGTAGCGGTTCCTACGAGCAGTACTTC.

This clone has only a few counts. CDR3 sequence reads: CASGGGLAGGLLPNEQFF. The CDR3 nucleotides read TGCGCCAGCGGGGGAGGACTAGCGGGGGGCCTACTCCCCAATGAGCAGTTCTTC. V and J are TRBV10-2 and TRBJ2-1; 14 positions match TRBD2. V trimming: 8 bases; J trimming: 6 bases; junction bases outside the gene matches: 15. Germline assignment: CDR1 WSHSY and CDR2 SAAADI. The CDR3 totals 18 residues.

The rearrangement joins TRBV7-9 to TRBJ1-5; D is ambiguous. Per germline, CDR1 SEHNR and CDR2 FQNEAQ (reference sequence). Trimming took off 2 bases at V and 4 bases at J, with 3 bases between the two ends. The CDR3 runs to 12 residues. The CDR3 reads CASSLPNQPQHF. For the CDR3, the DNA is TGTGCCAGCAGCTTACCGAATCAGCCCCAGCATTTT.

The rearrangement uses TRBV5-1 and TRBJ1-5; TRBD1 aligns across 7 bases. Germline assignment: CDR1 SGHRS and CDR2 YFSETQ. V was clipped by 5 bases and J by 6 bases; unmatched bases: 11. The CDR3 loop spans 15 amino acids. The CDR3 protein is CASSFTTGVGQPQHF. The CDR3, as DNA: TGCGCCAGCAGTTTTACTACAGGGGTGGGTCAGCCCCAGCATTTT.

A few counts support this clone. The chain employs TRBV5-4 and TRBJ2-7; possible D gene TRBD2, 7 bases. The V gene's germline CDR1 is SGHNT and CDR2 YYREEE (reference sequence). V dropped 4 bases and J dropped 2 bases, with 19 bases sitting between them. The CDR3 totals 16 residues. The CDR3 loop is CASSPGGAAGTYEQYF. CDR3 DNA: TGTGCCAGCAGCCCTGGGGGGGCAGCGGGGACCTACGAGCAGTACTTC.

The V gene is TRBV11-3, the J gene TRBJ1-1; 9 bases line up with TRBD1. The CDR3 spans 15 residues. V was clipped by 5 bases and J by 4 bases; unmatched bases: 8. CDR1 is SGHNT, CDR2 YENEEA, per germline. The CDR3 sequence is CASSPGQGEGTEAFF. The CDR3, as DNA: TGTGCCAGCAGCCCGGGACAGGGTGAGGGCACTGAAGCTTTCTTT.

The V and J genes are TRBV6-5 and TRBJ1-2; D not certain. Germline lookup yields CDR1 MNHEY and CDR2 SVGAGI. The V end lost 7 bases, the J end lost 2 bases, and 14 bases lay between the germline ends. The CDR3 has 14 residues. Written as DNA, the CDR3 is TGTGCCAGCATCTCAGGAGCTCTCAACTATGGCTACACCTTC. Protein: CASISGALNYGYTF.

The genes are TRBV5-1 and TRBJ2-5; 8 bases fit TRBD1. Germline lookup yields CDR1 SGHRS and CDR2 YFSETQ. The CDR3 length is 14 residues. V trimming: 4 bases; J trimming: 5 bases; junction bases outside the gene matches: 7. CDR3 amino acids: CASSQTGDVETQYF. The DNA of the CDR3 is TGCGCCAGCAGCCAGACAGGGGACGTGGAGACCCAGTACTTC.

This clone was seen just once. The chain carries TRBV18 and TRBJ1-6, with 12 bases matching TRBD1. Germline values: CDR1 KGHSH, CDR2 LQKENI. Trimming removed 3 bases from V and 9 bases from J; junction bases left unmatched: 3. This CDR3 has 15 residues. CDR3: CASSPPGQGASPLHF. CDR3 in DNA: TGTGCCAGCTCACCCCCGGGACAGGGGGCTTCACCCCTCCACTTT.

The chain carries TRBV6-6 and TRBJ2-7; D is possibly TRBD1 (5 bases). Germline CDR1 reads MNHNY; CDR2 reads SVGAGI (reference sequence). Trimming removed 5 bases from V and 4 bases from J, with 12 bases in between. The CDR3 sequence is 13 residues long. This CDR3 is CASSLSQGYEQYF. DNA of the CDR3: TGTGCCAGCAGTCTTTCTCAGGGATACGAGCAGTACTTC.

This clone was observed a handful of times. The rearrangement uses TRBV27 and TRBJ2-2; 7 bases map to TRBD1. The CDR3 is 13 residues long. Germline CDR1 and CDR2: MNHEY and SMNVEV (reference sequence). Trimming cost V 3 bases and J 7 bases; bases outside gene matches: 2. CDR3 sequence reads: CASSFRQGGELFF. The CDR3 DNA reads TGTGCCAGCAGTTTCAGACAGGGCGGGGAGCTGTTTTTT.

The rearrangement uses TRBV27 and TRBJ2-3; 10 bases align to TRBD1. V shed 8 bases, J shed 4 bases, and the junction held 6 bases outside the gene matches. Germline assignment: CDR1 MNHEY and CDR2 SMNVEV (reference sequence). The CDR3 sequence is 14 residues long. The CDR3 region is CASRDRGGPDTQYF. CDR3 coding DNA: TGTGCCAGCCGGGACAGGGGCGGCCCAGATACGCAGTATTTT.

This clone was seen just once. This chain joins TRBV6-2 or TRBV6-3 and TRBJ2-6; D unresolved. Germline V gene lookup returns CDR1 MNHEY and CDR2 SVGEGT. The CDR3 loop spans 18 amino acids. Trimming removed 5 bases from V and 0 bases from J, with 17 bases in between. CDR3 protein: CASSPSGVPNSGANVLTF. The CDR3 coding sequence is TGTGCCAGCAGTCCCTCTGGGGTTCCCAACTCTGGGGCCAACGTCCTGACTTTC.

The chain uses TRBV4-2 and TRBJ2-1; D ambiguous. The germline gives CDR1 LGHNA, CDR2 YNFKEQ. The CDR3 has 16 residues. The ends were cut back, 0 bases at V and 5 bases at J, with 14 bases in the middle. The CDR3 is CASSQESGTSNNEQFF. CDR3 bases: TGTGCCAGCAGCCAAGAATCTGGTACATCCAACAATGAGCAGTTCTTC.

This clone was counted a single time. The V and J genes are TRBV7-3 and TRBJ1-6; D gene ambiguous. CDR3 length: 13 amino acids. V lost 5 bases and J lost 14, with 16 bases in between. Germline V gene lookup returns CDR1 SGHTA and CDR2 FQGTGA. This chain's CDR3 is CASSPRPAEALHF. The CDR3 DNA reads TGTGCCAGCAGCCCACGGCCGGCTGAGGCCCTCCACTTT.

The CDR3 nucleotides are TGTGCCAGCAGCTTGGGCGGCGGGTCGGGATACGAGCAGTACTTC. It specifies CASSLGGGSGYEQYF. The rearrangement joins TRBV5-4 to TRBJ2-7; TRBD2 is a possible D gene (5 bases). V lost 0 bases, J lost 4 bases, and 14 bases lay in between. Germline CDR1 and CDR2: SGHNT and YYREEE (reference sequence). This CDR3 contains 15 residues.

CDR3 bases: TGTGCCAGCACCCCAGGGTTACGACAGCCCCAGCATTTT. Protein product: CASTPGLRQPQHF. The chain combines TRBV6-2 or TRBV6-3 with TRBJ1-5, with D tentatively TRBD1 (5 bases). V lost 7 bases, J lost 7 bases, and 14 bases lay in between. This CDR3 has 13 residues. Germline loops: CDR1 MNHEY, CDR2 SVGEGT.

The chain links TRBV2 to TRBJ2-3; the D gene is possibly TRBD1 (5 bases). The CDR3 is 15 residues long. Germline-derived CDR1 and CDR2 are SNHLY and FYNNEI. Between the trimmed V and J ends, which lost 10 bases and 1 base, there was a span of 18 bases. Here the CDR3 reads CANPPTTDGTDTQYF. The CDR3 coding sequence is TGTGCCAACCCGCCTACGACAGACGGCACAGATACGCAGTATTTT.

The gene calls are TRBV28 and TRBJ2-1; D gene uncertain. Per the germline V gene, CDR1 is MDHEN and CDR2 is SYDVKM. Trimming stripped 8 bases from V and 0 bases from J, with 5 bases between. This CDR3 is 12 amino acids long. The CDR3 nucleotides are TGTGCCAGCTCCTACTCCTACAATGAGCAGTTCTTC. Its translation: CASSYSYNEQFF.

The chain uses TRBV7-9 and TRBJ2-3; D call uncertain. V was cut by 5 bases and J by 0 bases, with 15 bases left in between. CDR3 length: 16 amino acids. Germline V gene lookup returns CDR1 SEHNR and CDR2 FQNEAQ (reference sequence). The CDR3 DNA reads TGTGCCAGCAGCCGACTCGAGGTAGTTAGCACAGATACGCAGTATTTT. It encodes CASSRLEVVSTDTQYF.